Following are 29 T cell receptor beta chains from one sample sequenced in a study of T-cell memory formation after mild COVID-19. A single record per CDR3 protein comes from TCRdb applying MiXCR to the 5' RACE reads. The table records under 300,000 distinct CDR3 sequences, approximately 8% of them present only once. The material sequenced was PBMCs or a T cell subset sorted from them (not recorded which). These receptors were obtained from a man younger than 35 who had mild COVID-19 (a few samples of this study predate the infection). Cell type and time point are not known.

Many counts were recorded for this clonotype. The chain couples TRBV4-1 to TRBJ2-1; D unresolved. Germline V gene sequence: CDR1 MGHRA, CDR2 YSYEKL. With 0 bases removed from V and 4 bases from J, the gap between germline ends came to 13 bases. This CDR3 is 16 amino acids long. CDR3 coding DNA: TGCGCCAGCAGCCAAGAAGACACCGGATTTTACAATGAGCAGTTCTTC. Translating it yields CASSQEDTGFYNEQFF.

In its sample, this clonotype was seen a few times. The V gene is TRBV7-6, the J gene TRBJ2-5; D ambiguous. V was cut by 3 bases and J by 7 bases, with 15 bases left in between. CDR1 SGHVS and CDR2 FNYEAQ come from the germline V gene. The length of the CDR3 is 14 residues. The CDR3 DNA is TGTGCCAGCAGCTTCAACACGGGTGGCGCGACCCAGTACTTC. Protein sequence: CASSFNTGGATQYF.

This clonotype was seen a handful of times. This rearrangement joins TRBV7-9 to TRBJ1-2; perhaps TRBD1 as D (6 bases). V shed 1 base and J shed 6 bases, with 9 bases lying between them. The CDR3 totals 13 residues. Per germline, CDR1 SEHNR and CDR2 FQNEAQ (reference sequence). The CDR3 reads CASSLEGEDGYTF. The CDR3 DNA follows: TGTGCCAGCAGCTTAGAGGGGGAAGATGGCTACACCTTC. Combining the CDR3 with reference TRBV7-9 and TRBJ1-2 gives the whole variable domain DTGVSQNPRHKITKRGQNVTFRCDPISEHNRLYWYRQTLGQGPEFLTYFQNEAQLEKSRLLSDRFSAERPKGSFSTLEIQRTEQGDSAMYLCASSLEGEDGYTFGSGTRLTVV.

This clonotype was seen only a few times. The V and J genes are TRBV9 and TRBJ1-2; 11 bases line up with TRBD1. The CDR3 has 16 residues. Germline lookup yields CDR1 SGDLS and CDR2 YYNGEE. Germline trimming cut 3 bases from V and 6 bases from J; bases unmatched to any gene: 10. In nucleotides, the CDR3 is TGTGCCAGCAGCGATGGACAGGGGGCAAAACTGCATGGCTACACCTTC. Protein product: CASSDGQGAKLHGYTF.

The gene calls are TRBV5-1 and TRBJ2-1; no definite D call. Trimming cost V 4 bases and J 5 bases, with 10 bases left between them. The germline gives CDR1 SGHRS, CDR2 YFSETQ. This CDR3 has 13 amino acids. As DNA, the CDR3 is TGCGCCAGCAGCACAGTGGGGAACAATGAGCAGTTCTTC. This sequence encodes CASSTVGNNEQFF.

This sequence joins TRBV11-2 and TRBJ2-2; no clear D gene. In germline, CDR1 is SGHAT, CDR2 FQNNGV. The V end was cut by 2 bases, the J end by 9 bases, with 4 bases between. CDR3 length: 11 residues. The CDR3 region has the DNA TGTGCCAGCAGCTTACGCAGGGAGCTGTTTTTT. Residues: CASSLRRELFF.

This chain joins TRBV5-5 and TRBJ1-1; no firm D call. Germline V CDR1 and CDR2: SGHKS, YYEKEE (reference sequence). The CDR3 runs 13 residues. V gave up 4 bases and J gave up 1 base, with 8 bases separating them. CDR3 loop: CASSPWANTEAFF. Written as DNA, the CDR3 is TGTGCCAGCAGCCCCTGGGCGAACACTGAAGCTTTCTTT.

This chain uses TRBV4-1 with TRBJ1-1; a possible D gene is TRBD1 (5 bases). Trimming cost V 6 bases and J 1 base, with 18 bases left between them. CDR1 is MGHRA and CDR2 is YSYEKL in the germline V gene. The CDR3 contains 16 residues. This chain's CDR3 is CASRKTVFGANTEAFF. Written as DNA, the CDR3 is TGCGCCAGCAGGAAGACAGTCTTCGGTGCGAACACTGAAGCTTTCTTT.

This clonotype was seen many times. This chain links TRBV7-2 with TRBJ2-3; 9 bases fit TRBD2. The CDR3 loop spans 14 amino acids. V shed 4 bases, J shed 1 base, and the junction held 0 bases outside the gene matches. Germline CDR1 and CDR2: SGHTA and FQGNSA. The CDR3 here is CASSSSGGTDTQYF. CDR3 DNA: TGTGCCAGCAGCTCTAGCGGGGGCACAGATACGCAGTATTTT.

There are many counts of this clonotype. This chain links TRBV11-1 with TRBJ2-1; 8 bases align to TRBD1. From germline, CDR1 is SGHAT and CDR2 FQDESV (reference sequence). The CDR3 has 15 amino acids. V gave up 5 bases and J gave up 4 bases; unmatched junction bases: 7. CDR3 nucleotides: TGTGCCAGCAGCAAACAGGGGGGCCCATACAATGAGCAGTTCTTC. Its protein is CASSKQGGPYNEQFF.

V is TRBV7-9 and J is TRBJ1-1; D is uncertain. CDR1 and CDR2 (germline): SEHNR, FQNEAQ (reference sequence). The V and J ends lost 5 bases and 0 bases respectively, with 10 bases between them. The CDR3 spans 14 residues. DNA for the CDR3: TGTGCCAGCAGCCCCCATGTAGTGAACACTGAAGCTTTCTTT. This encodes CASSPHVVNTEAFF.

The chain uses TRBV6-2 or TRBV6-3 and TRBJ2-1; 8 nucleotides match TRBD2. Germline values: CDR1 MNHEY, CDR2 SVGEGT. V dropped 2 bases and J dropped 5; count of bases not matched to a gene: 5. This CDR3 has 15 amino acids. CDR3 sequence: CASSYQGLGNNEQFF. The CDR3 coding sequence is TGTGCCAGCAGTTACCAGGGACTAGGCAACAATGAGCAGTTCTTC.

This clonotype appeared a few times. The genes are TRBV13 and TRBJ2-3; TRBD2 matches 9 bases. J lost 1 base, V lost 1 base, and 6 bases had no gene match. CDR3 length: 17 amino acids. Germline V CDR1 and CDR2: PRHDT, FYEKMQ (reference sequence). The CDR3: CASSLAASGVGTDTQYF. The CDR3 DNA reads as TGTGCCAGCAGCTTAGCGGCTAGCGGGGTGGGCACAGATACGCAGTATTTT.

DNA for the CDR3: TGTGCCAGCTCAGGTCCAGGGGATTATGGCTACACCTTC. The encoded protein is CASSGPGDYGYTF. The chain recombines TRBV18 with TRBJ1-2; D possibly corresponds to TRBD1 (6 bases). In germline, CDR1 is KGHSH, CDR2 LQKENI. The CDR3 is 13 amino acids. V lost 5 bases to trimming and J lost 5 bases, with 12 bases between them.

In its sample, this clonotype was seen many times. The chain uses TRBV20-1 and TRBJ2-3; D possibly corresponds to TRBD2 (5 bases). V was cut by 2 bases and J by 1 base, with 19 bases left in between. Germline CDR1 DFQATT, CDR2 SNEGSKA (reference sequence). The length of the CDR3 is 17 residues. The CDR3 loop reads CSARSPGFKGGTDTQYF. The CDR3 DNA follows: TGCAGTGCTAGAAGTCCAGGATTCAAGGGAGGCACAGATACGCAGTATTTT.

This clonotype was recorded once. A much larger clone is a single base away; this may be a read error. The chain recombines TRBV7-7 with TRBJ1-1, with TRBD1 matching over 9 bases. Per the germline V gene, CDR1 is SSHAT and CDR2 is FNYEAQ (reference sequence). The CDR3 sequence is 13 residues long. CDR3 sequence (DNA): TGTGCCATCAGCGTGGACAGGGGCACTGAAGCTTTCTTT. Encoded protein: CAISVDRGTEAFF.

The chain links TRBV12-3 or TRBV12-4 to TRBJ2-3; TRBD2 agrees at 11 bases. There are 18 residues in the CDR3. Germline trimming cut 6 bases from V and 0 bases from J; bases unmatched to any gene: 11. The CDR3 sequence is CASSGGTSGHTSTDTQYF. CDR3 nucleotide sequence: TGTGCCAGCAGCGGAGGGACTAGCGGACATACTAGCACAGATACGCAGTATTTT.

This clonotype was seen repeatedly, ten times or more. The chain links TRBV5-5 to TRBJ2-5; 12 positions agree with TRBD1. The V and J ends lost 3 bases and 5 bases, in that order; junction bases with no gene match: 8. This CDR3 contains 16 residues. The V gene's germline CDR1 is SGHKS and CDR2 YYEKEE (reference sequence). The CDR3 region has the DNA TGTGCCAGCAGCTCGACGGGACAGGGGGCCGGCGAGACCCAGTACTTC. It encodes CASSSTGQGAGETQYF.

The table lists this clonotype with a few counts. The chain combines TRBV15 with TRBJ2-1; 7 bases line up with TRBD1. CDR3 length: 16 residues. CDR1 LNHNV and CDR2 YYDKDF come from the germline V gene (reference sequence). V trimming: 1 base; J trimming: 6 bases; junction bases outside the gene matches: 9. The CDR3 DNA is TGTGCCACCAGCAGAGTTAGGCCAGGGGGATTCAATGAGCAGTTCTTC. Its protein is CATSRVRPGGFNEQFF.

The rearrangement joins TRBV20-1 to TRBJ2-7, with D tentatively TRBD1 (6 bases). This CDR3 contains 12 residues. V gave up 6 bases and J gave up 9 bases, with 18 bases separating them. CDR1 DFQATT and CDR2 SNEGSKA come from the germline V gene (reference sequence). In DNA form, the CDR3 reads TGCAGTGCACCTGACAGGCCCTCGTGGCAGTACGTC. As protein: CSAPDRPSWQYV.

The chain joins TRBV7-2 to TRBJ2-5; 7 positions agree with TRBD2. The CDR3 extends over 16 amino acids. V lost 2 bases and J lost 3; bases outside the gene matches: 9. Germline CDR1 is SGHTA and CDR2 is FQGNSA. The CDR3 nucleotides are TGTGCCAGCAGCTTAAAGGTCCAGCGGGGTAAAGAGACCCAGTACTTC. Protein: CASSLKVQRGKETQYF.

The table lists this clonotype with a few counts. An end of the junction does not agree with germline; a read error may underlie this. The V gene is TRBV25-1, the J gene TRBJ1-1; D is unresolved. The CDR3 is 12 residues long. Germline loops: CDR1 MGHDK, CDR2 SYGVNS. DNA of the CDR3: TGTGCCAGCAGGGAATACGGCACTGAAGCTTTCTTT. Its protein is CASREYGTEAFF.

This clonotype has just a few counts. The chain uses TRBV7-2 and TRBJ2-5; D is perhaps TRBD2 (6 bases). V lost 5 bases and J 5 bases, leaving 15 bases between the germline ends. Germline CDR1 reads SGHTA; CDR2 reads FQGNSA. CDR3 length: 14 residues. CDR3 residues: CASSPGVAWETQYF. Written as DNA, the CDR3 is TGTGCCAGCAGCCCGGGGGTCGCTTGGGAGACCCAGTACTTC.

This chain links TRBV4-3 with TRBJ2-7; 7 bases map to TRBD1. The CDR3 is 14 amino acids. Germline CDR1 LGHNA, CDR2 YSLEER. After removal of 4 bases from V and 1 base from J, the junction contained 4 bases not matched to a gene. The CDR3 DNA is TGCGCCAGCAGCCGTTACAGGGGATCCTACGAGCAGTACTTC. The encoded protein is CASSRYRGSYEQYF.

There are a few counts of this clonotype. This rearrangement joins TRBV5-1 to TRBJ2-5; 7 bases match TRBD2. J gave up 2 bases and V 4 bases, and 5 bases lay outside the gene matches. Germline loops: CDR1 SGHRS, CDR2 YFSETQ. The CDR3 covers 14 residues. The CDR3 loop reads CASSGSSGQETQYF. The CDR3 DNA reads TGCGCCAGCAGCGGATCTAGCGGACAAGAGACCCAGTACTTC.

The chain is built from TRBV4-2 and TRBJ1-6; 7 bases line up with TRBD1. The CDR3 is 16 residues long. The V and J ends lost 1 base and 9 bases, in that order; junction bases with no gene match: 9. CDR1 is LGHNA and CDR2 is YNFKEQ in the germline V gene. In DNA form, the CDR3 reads TGTGCCAGCAGCCAAGGAGCCCGGGACAGAAGTTCACCCCTCCACTTT. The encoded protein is CASSQGARDRSSPLHF.

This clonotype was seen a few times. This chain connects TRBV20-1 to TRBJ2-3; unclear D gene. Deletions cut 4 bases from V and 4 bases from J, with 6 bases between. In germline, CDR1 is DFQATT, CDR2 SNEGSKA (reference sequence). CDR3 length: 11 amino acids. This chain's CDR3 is CSANGPDTQYF. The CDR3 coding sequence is TGCAGTGCTAATGGACCAGATACGCAGTATTTT.

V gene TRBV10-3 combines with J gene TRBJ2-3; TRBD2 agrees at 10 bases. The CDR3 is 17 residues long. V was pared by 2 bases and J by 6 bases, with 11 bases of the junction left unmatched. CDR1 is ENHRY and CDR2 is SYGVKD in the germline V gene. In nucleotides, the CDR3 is TGTGCCATCAGTGAGGCCACAGCGGGGGGGCCTAGGGATACGCAGTATTTT. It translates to CAISEATAGGPRDTQYF.

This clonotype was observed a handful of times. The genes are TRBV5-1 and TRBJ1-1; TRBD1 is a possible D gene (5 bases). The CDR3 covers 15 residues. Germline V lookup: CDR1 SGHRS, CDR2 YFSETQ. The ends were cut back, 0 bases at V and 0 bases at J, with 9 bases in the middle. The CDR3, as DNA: TGCGCCAGCAGCTTGGAGCCAGGGATGAACACTGAAGCTTTCTTT. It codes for CASSLEPGMNTEAFF.